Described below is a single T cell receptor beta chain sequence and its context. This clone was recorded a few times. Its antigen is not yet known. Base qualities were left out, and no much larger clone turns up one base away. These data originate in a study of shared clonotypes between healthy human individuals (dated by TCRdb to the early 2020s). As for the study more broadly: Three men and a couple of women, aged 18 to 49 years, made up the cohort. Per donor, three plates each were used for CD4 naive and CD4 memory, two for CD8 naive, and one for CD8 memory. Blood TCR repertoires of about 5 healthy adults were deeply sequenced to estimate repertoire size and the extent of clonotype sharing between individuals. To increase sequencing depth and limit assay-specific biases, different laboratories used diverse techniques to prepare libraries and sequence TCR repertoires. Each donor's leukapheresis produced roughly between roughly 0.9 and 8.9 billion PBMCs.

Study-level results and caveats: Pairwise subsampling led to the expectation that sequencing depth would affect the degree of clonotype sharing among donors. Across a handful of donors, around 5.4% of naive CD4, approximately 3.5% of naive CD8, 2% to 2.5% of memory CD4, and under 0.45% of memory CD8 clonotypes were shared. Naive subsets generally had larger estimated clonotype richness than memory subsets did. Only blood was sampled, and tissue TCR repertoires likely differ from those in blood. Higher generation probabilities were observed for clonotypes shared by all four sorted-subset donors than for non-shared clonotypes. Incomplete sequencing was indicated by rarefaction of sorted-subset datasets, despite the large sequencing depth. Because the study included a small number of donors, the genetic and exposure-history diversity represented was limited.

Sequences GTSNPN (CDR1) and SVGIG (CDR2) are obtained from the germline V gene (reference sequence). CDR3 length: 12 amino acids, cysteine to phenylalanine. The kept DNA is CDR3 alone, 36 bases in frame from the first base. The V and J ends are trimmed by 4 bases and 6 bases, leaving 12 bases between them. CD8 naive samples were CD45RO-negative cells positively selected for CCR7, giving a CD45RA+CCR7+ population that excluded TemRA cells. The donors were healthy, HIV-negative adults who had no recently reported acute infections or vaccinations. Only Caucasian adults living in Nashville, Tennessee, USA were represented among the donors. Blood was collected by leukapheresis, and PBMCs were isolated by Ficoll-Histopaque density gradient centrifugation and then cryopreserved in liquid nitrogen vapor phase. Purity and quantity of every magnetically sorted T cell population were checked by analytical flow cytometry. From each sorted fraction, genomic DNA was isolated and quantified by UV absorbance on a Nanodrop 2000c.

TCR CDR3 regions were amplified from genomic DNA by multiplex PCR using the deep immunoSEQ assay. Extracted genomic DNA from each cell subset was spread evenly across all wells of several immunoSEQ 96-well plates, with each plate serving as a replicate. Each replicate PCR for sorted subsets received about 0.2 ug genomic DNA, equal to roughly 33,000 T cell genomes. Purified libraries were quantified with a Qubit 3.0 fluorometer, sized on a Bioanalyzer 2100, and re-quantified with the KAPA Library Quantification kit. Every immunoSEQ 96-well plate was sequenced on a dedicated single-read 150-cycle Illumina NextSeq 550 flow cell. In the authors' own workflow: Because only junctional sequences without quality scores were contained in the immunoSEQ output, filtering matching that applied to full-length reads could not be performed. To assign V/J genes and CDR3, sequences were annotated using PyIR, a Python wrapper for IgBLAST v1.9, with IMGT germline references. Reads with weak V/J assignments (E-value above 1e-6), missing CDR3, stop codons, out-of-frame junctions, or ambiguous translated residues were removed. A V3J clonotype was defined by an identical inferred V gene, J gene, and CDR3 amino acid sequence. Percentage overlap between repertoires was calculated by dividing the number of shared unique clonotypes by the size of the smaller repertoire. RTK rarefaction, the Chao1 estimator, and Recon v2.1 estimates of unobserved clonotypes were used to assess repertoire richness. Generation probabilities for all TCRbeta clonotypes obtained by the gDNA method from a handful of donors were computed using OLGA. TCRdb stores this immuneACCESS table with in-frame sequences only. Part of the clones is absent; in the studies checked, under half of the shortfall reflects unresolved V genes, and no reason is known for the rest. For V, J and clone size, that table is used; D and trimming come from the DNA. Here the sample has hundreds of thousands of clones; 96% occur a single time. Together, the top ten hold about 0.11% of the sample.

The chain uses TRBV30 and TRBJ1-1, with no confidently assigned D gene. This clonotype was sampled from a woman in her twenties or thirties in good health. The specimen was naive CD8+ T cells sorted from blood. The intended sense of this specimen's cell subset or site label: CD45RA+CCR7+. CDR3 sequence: CAWKFGRSEAFF. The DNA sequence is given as TGTGCCTGGAAATTCGGGAGATCTGAAGCTTTCTTT.